These 30 T cell receptor beta chains came from one sample sequenced in a study of blood T cell repertoires in COVID-19. Repertoires were generated with immunoSEQ multiplex PCR, while TCRdb's copy carries only in-frame clones and drops some. Seen here are some 330,000 clones, 75% to 90% observed once, and the top ten hold about 5%. Sequencing was carried out using PBMCs or T cells enriched from blood (not recorded which). The receptors were sampled from a woman aged 50 to 60 who had recovered from COVID-19.

This rearrangement joins TRBV5-4 to TRBJ1-2; unclear D gene. CDR3 length equals 13 residues. The germline CDR1 and CDR2 sequences are SGHNT and YYREEE (reference sequence). Trimming removed 0 bases from V and 7 bases from J, with 10 bases in between. The CDR3 is CASSLETSVGYTF. The CDR3 DNA reads TGTGCCAGCAGCTTGGAAACGTCGGTTGGCTACACCTTC. Looking up the rest from reference TRBV5-4 and TRBJ1-2 gives the full variable domain: ETGVTQSPTHLIKTRGQQVTLRCSSQSGHNTVSWYQQALGQGPQFIFQYYREEENGRGNFPPRFSGLQFPNYSSELNVNALELDDSALYLCASSLETSVGYTFGSGTRLTVV.

This chain links TRBV11-2 with TRBJ2-6; 9 bases match TRBD1. There are 17 residues in the CDR3. CDR1 SGHAT and CDR2 FQNNGV come from the germline V gene. V shed 2 bases, J shed 3 bases, and the junction held 5 bases outside the gene matches. The CDR3 spells CASSLPQGAHGANVLTF. The CDR3 DNA follows: TGTGCCAGCAGCTTACCACAGGGGGCGCATGGGGCCAACGTCCTGACTTTC.

Worth noting for this clone: At the DNA level, this CDR3 is encoded by other sequences in the same sample as well. The genes are TRBV10-3 and TRBJ1-2, with 7 bases matching TRBD1. Germline-derived CDR1 and CDR2 are ENHRY and SYGVKD. V was clipped by 2 bases and J by 2 bases; unmatched bases: 2. CDR3 length equals 14 residues. CDR3 amino acids: CAISEQTGNYGYTF. The CDR3 bases are TGTGCCATCAGTGAGCAGACAGGGAACTATGGCTACACCTTC.

The chain carries TRBV7-2 and TRBJ1-4; 9 bases match TRBD1. The junction had 5 bases not matched to a gene; V was cut back by 4 bases and J by 8 bases. Germline V gene data show CDR1 as SGHTA and CDR2 as FQGNSA. The CDR3 is 14 amino acids. The CDR3 here is CASSSRQGDEKLFF. CDR3 in DNA: TGTGCCAGCAGCTCGAGACAGGGGGACGAAAAACTGTTTTTT.

To note about this clone: The same CDR3 also results from other DNA sequences found in this sample. The chain carries TRBV9 and TRBJ1-2; 8 nucleotides match TRBD1. This CDR3 comprises 13 residues. The V segment lost 0 bases and the J segment 8 bases; nucleotides outside the gene matches: 3. Germline lookup yields CDR1 SGDLS and CDR2 YYNGEE. CDR3 sequence: CASSVAGGWGYTF. For the CDR3, the DNA is TGTGCCAGCAGCGTAGCAGGGGGCTGGGGCTACACCTTC.

V is TRBV4-1 and J is TRBJ2-1; 10 bases are shared with TRBD2. The trim removed 4 bases at V and 6 bases at J, leaving 9 bases unmatched. This CDR3 has 16 residues. Per the germline V gene, CDR1 is MGHRA and CDR2 is YSYEKL. CDR3 sequence (DNA): TGCGCCAGCAGCCCCTTAGCGGGGGGCTCAGGCAATGAGCAGTTCTTC. Protein: CASSPLAGGSGNEQFF.

The chain employs TRBV2 and TRBJ1-2, with D perhaps matching TRBD1 (5 bases). There are 15 residues in the CDR3. Germline values: CDR1 SNHLY, CDR2 FYNNEI. V lost 7 bases to trimming and J lost 2 bases, with 17 bases between them. DNA of the CDR3: TGTGCCAGCATAAGGGAAAACGGGGGGAACTATGGCTACACCTTC. Its translation is CASIRENGGNYGYTF.

V gene TRBV7-6 combines with J gene TRBJ1-6; D is perhaps TRBD1 (5 bases). CDR3 length: 18 residues. Between the trimmed V and J ends, which lost 4 bases and 3 bases, there was a span of 19 bases. Germline V lookup: CDR1 SGHVS, CDR2 FNYEAQ. CDR3 protein: CASSSMLGGGDYNSPLHF. DNA of the CDR3: TGTGCCAGCAGCTCTATGTTAGGAGGAGGGGACTATAATTCACCCCTCCACTTT. The whole variable domain, remainder taken from reference TRBV7-6 and TRBJ1-6, is GAGVSQSPRYKVTKRGQDVALRCDPISGHVSLYWYRQALGQGPEFLTYFNYEAQQDKSGLPNDRFSAERPEGSISTLTIQRTEQRDSAMYRCASSSMLGGGDYNSPLHFGNGTRLTVT.

This clone was seen a handful of times. At the DNA level, this CDR3 is encoded by other sequences in the same sample as well. The rearrangement joins TRBV10-3 to TRBJ1-1; D unresolved. Per germline, CDR1 ENHRY and CDR2 SYGVKD. This CDR3 comprises 14 residues. Trimming shortened V by 0 bases and J by 4 bases, and 9 bases separated the two germline ends. This CDR3 is CAISESGGLTEAFF. DNA of the CDR3: TGTGCCATCAGTGAGTCAGGAGGGCTCACTGAAGCTTTCTTT.

V is TRBV5-8 and J is TRBJ1-2; D uncertain. CDR1 is SGHTS, CDR2 YDEGEE, per germline. The V end lost 4 bases, the J end lost 3 bases, and 19 bases lay between the germline ends. This CDR3 has 16 residues. CDR3 bases: TGTGCCAGCAGCGCGGCACGGTCCCTCTGGGACTATGGCTACACCTTC. This translates into CASSAARSLWDYGYTF.

The V call is TRBV28, the J call TRBJ2-7, with 8 nucleotides matching TRBD2. Germline CDR1 is MDHEN and CDR2 is SYDVKM. The CDR3 contains 14 residues. J lost 6 bases, V lost 6 bases, and 10 bases had no gene match. This chain's CDR3 is CASRETGGRREQYF. The CDR3, as DNA: TGTGCCAGCAGAGAGACGGGGGGGCGTCGCGAGCAGTACTTC.

This clone has a single count. The chain links TRBV11-2 to TRBJ2-5, with 9 bases matching TRBD2. The CDR3 totals 13 residues. V lost 5 bases and J lost 5; bases outside the gene matches: 3. Germline V gene lookup returns CDR1 SGHAT and CDR2 FQNNGV. The CDR3: CASSGAGGETQYF. The CDR3 DNA sequence: TGTGCCAGCAGCGGGGCGGGGGGGGAGACCCAGTACTTC.

V usage is TRBV9 and J usage is TRBJ1-2; 9 positions agree with TRBD1. Germline trimming cut 0 bases from V and 8 bases from J; bases unmatched to any gene: 14. The CDR3 is 17 amino acids. CDR1 is SGDLS, CDR2 YYNGEE, per germline. The DNA of the CDR3 is TGTGCCAGCAGCGTAGATGATGGGACAGGGTATCTATTGGGCTACACCTTC. It specifies CASSVDDGTGYLLGYTF.

This clone was detected only once. This sequence joins TRBV5-1 and TRBJ1-3; possible D gene TRBD1, 5 bases. From germline, CDR1 is SGHRS and CDR2 YFSETQ. The CDR3 spans 15 residues. Trimming pared 4 bases from V and 4 bases from J, leaving 15 bases between. CDR3 DNA: TGCGCCAGCAGCCCGGGCGGGGGATCCGGAAACACCATATATTTT. This gives the protein CASSPGGGSGNTIYF.

The chain is built from TRBV5-6 and TRBJ2-7; D ambiguous. CDR1 is SGHDT and CDR2 is YYEEEE in the germline V gene. This CDR3 contains 15 residues. Trimming removed 4 bases from V and 5 bases from J, with 19 bases in between. CDR3 region: CASSPSLSEVNEQYF. The CDR3 region has the DNA TGTGCCAGCAGCCCCTCCTTGAGTGAGGTGAACGAGCAGTACTTC.

There are a few counts of this clone. The sample contains more than one DNA sequence encoding this CDR3. The chain's CDR3 is CASSRDSRTGELFF. Written as DNA, the CDR3 is TGCGCCAGCAGCCGGGACAGTCGAACCGGGGAGCTGTTTTTT. V and J are TRBV5-1 and TRBJ2-2; the match to TRBD1 covers 7 bases. There are 14 residues in the CDR3. The junction had 5 bases not matched to a gene; V was cut back by 4 bases and J by 5 bases. Germline lookup yields CDR1 SGHRS and CDR2 YFSETQ.

J is TRBJ2-3 and V is TRBV3-1 (or the pseudogene TRBV3-2); TRBD2 agrees at 10 bases. Per germline, CDR1 LGHDT and CDR2 YNNKEL (reference sequence). Trimming cost V 0 bases and J 3 bases; bases outside gene matches: 9. There are 18 residues in the CDR3. The CDR3 reads CASSQETSGLTGTDTQYF. The CDR3, as DNA: TGTGCCAGCAGCCAAGAGACTAGCGGGCTTACTGGGACAGATACGCAGTATTTT.

This sequence joins TRBV6-1 and TRBJ1-1; D possibly corresponds to TRBD1 (5 bases). This CDR3 is 15 amino acids long. With 2 bases removed from V and 0 bases from J, the gap between germline ends came to 10 bases. The germline V gene has CDR1 MNHNS and CDR2 SASEGT. DNA of the CDR3: TGTGCCAGCAGTGAACTGGACAAGTTGAACACTGAAGCTTTCTTT. Protein sequence: CASSELDKLNTEAFF.

This chain uses TRBV6-2 or TRBV6-3 with TRBJ1-2; D perhaps matches TRBD1 (5 bases). Germline assignment: CDR1 MNHEY and CDR2 SVGEGT. Trimming pared 6 bases from V and 7 bases from J, leaving 15 bases between. This CDR3 comprises 13 residues. The CDR3 region has the DNA TGTGCCAGCAGCCCGTCGGGGGTGACTGGCTACACCTTC. It translates to CASSPSGVTGYTF.

This chain joins TRBV5-6 and TRBJ1-1, with D unresolved. Trimming removed 0 bases from V and 3 bases from J, with 6 bases in between. The V gene's germline CDR1 is SGHDT and CDR2 YYEEEE. This CDR3 spans 13 amino acids. The CDR3 protein is CASSLAADTEAFF. The CDR3 region has the DNA TGTGCCAGCAGCTTGGCGGCGGACACTGAAGCTTTCTTT.

The CDR3 here is CASGTNYGYTF. The CDR3 region has the DNA TGTGCCAGCGGGACAAACTATGGCTACACCTTC. The V gene is TRBV7-9, the J gene TRBJ1-2; D perhaps matches TRBD1 (6 bases). Germline V gene sequence: CDR1 SEHNR, CDR2 FQNEAQ (reference sequence). V was clipped by 8 bases and J by 2 bases, with 6 bases between them. This CDR3 has 11 amino acids.

This clone was counted once. V usage is TRBV7-2 and J usage is TRBJ1-5, with 9 bases aligning to TRBD1. The germline CDR1 and CDR2 sequences are SGHTA and FQGNSA. This CDR3 contains 13 residues. Unmatched junction bases numbered 5, after V lost 8 bases and J lost 6 bases. CDR3 coding DNA: TGTGCCAGCTCGTGGACAGGGGTTCAGCCCCAGCATTTT. Its protein product is CASSWTGVQPQHF.

The V call is TRBV27, the J call TRBJ2-7; D is undetermined. Germline lookup yields CDR1 MNHEY and CDR2 SMNVEV (reference sequence). The length of the CDR3 is 14 residues. Deletions cut 2 bases from V and 6 bases from J, with 14 bases between. The CDR3 sequence: CASSLTFGFLEQYF. DNA of the CDR3: TGTGCCAGCAGTTTAACGTTCGGGTTTCTCGAGCAGTACTTC.

The chain recombines TRBV5-6 with TRBJ1-3; D might be TRBD1 (5 bases). V was shortened by 4 bases and J by 4 bases, with 15 bases between the two germline ends. From germline, CDR1 is SGHDT and CDR2 YYEEEE. The CDR3 length is 15 residues. CDR3: CASSARVWAGNTIYF. The CDR3 bases are TGTGCCAGCAGCGCCAGGGTATGGGCAGGAAACACCATATATTTT.

The chain joins TRBV10-3 to TRBJ2-5, with 9 bases matching TRBD1. V lost 3 bases, J lost 4 bases, and 6 bases stayed unmatched. Germline V CDR1 and CDR2: ENHRY, SYGVKD. The length of the CDR3 is 15 residues. CDR3 nucleotide sequence: TGTGCCATCAGTGATCCGGGACAGGGTCGAGAGACCCAGTACTTC. Its protein product is CAISDPGQGRETQYF.

V usage is TRBV6-2 or TRBV6-3 and J usage is TRBJ2-7, with 9 positions matching TRBD1. CDR3 length: 15 amino acids. CDR1 is MNHEY, CDR2 SVGEGT, per germline. J was trimmed by 4 bases and V by 0 bases; bases with no gene match: 4. The DNA of the CDR3 is TGTGCCAGCAGTTACTCTGGGACAGGGAGGTACGAGCAGTACTTC. It is translated as CASSYSGTGRYEQYF.

This clone has only one observation. J is TRBJ2-1 and V is TRBV18; the match to TRBD2 covers 10 bases. Germline assignment: CDR1 KGHSH and CDR2 LQKENI. V was pared by 5 bases and J by 8 bases, with 9 bases of the junction left unmatched. CDR3 length equals 15 residues. CDR3 nucleotides: TGTGCCAGCTCATTTAGCGGGAGGCCCAGCTATGAGCAGTTCTTC. Translating gives CASSFSGRPSYEQFF.

The chain uses TRBV18 and TRBJ1-6; TRBD1 might be the D (6 bases). Per the germline V gene, CDR1 is KGHSH and CDR2 is LQKENI. V dropped 3 bases and J dropped 7 bases, with 16 bases sitting between them. This CDR3 has 16 amino acids. CDR3: CASSPGGLGVNSPLHF. The CDR3, as DNA: TGTGCCAGCTCACCGGGGGGGCTCGGGGTCAATTCACCCCTCCACTTT.

This clone was picked up a small number of times. The chain joins TRBV19 to TRBJ2-7, with 7 bases matching TRBD1. The germline gives CDR1 LNHDA, CDR2 SQIVND (reference sequence). V was clipped by 6 bases and J by 3 bases; unmatched bases: 5. CDR3 length: 13 amino acids. CDR3 protein: CASSLTGSYEQYF. CDR3 DNA sequence: TGTGCCAGTAGCTTGACAGGGAGCTACGAGCAGTACTTC. Full variable domain (missing parts from reference TRBV19 and TRBJ2-7): DGGITQSPKYLFRKEGQNVTLSCEQNLNHDAMYWYRQDPGQGLRLIYYSQIVNDFQKGDIAEGYSVSREKKESFPLTVTSAQKNPTAFYLCASSLTGSYEQYFGPGTRLTVT.

The CDR3 spells CASSYSLAKNIQYF. Written as DNA, the CDR3 is TGTGCCAGCAGTTATAGCCTAGCCAAAAACATTCAGTACTTC. V is TRBV6-5 and J is TRBJ2-4; the D is unclear. Germline CDR1 and CDR2: MNHEY and SVGAGI. The germline V and J ends were trimmed by 3 bases and 0 bases, with 6 bases remaining between them. The length of the CDR3 is 14 residues.